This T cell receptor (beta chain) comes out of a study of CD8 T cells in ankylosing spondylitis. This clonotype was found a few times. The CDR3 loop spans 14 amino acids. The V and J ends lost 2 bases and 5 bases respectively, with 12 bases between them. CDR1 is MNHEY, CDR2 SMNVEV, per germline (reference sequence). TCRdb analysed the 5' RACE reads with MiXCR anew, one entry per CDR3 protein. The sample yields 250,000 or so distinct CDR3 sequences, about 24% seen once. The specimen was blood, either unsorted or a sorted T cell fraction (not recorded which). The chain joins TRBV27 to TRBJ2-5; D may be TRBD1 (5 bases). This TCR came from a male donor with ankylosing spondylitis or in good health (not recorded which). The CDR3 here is CASSLVREGETQYF. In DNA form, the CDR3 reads TGTGCCAGCAGTTTAGTCAGGGAAGGGGAGACCCAGTACTTC.